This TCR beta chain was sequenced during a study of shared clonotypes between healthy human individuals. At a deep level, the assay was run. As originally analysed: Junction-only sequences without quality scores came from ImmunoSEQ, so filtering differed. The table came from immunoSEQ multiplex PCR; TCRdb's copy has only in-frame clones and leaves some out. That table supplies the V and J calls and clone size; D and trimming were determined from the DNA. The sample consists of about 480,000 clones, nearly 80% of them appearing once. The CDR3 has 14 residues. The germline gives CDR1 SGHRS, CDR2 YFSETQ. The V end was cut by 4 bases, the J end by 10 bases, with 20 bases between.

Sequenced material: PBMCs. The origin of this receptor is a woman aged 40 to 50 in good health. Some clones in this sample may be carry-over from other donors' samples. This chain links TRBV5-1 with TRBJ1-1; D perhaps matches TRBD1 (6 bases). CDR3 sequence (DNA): TGCGCCAGCAGCCCGGGGGGGCAGAACACTCGAGCTTTCTTT. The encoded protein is CASSPGGQNTRAFF.